This TCR beta chain is drawn from a study of T cell responses to AZD1222 COVID-19 vaccine. CDR1 is SQVTM, CDR2 ANQGSEA, per germline. J was trimmed by 4 bases and V by 4 bases; bases with no gene match: 13. The length of the CDR3 is 16 residues. The assay was immunoSEQ multiplex PCR, and TCRdb's table has in-frame clones only and misses some. Of more than 55,000 clones in the sample, 89% are singletons; the top ten hold under 6.5%. The source is an adult who received the AZD1222 COVID-19 vaccine. Sample: peripheral blood, taken 28 days after the second AZD1222 dose. V and J are TRBV29-1 and TRBJ1-2; 9 bases are a match to TRBD1. The CDR3 spells CSVAMGTGKRSYGYTF. Written as DNA, the CDR3 is TGCAGCGTTGCAATGGGGACAGGGAAACGGAGCTATGGCTACACCTTC.